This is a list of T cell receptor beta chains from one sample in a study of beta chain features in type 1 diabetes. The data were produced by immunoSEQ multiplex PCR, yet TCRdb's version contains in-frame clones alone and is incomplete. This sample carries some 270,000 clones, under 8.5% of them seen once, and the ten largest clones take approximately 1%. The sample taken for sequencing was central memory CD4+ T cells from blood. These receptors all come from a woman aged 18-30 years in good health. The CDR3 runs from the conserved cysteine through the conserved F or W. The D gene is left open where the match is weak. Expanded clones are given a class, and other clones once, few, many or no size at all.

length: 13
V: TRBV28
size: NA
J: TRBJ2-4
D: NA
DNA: TGTGCCAGCAGTAAAGGGGTAACCTACATTCAGTACTTC
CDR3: CASSKGVTYIQYF

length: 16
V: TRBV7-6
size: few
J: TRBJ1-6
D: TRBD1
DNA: TGTGCCAGCAGCTTAGGGGGACAGGGAACCGATTCACCCCTCCACTTT
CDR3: CASSLGGQGTDSPLHF

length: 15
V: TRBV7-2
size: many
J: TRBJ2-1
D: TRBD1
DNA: TGTGCCAGCAGCCCGGACAGGAATTCCGGCAATGAGCAGTTCTTC
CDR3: CASSPDRNSGNEQFF

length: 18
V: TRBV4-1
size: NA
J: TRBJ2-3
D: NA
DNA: TGCGCCAGCAGCCACCCCGCCCGGAGCCGGCGGGTCACAGATACGCAGTATTTT
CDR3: CASSHPARSRRVTDTQYF

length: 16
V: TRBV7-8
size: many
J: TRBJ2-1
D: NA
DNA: TGTGCCAGCAGCACTCCTGACAGGTGGGCTTACAATGAGCAGTTCTTC
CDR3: CASSTPDRWAYNEQFF

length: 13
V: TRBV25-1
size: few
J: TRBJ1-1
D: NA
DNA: TGTGCCAGCAGTGCGCGGGTCAACACTGAAGCTTTCTTT
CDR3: CASSARVNTEAFF

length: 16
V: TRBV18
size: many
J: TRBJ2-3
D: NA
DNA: TGTGCCAGCTCACCACCTGGGACCGCACGGCAAGATACGCAGTATTTT
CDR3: CASSPPGTARQDTQYF

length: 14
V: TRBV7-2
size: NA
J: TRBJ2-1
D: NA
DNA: TGTGCCAGCAGCTTATTGACGGCAGGGGACGAGCAGTTCTTC
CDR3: CASSLLTAGDEQFF

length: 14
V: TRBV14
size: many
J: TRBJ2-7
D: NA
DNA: TGTGCCAGCAGCCAAGGGAGGAAAACGGACGAGCAGTACTTC
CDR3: CASSQGRKTDEQYF

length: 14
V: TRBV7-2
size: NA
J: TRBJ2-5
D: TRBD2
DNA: TGTGCCAGCAGCTTGAGCGGGGGCTGGGAGACCCAGTACTTC
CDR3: CASSLSGGWETQYF

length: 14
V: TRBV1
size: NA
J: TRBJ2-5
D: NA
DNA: TGCACCAGCAGCCAAGACGGGGGAGGAGAGACCCAGTACTTC
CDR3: CTSSQDGGGETQYF

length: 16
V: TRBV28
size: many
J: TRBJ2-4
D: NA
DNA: TGTGCCAGCAGTACCTTCGCAGGAGGGACCAAAAACATTCAGTACTTC
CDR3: CASSTFAGGTKNIQYF